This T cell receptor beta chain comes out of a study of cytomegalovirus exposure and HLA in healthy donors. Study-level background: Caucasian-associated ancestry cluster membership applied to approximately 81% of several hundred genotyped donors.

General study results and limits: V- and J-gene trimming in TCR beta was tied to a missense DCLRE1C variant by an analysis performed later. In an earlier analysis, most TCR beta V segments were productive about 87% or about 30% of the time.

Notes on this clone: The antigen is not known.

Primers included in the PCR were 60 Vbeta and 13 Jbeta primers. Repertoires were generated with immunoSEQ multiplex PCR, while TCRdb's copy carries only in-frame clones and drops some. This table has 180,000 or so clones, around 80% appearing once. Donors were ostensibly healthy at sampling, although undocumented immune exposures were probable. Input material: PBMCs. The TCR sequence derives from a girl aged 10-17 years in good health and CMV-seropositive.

DNA for the CDR3: TGTGCCAGCAGCCAAGCCGAAAACCGAAGACGGGTAAATCAGCCCCAGCATTTT. Its protein product is CASSQAENRRRVNQPQHF. The V gene is TRBV4-2, the J gene TRBJ1-5; D ambiguous. This CDR3 region has 18 residues. The germline V gene encodes CDR1 LGHNA and CDR2 YNFKEQ. V dropped 1 base and J dropped 4 bases, with 20 bases sitting between them.